This T cell receptor beta chain originates from a study of T cell responses to AZD1222 COVID-19 vaccine. Findings of the study overall: Repertoire collection took place solely once the T cell response had peaked. Spike-spanning, vaccine-associated CD4 TCRs were dominant at 160-218 and 743-854. Recipients of AZD1222 seropositive at baseline numbered only 5 or 6.

Profiling relied on immunoSEQ multiplex PCR, and the TCRdb table lists in-frame clones only, not all of them. The sample includes roughly 150,000 clones, around 87% of them seen just once. The CDR3 has 15 amino acids. Trimming shortened V by 9 bases and J by 0 bases, and 18 bases separated the two germline ends. Germline CDR1 is SGHNT and CDR2 is YENEEA. As for this clone: Its antigen is not known.

The sequence was collected from an adult who received the AZD1222 COVID-19 vaccine. This chain joins TRBV11-3 and TRBJ2-7; D is perhaps TRBD2 (5 bases). Sequenced here: peripheral blood, sampled 28 days after the second AZD1222 dose. The CDR3 spells CARLPDSVISYEQYF. CDR3 DNA sequence: TGTGCCAGGCTACCCGATAGCGTAATCTCCTACGAGCAGTACTTC.